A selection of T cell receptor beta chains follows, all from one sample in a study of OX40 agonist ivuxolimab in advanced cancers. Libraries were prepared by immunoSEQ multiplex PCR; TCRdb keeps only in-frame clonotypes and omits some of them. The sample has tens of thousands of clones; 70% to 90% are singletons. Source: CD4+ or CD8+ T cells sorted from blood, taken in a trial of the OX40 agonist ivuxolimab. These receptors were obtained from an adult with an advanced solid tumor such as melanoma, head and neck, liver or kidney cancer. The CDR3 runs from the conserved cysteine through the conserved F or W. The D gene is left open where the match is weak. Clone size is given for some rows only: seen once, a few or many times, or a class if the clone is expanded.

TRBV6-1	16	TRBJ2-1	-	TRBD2	CASSELAGADYNEQFF	TGTGCCAGCAGTGAATTAGCGGGAGCGGACTACAATGAGCAGTTCTTC
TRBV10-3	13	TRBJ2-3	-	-	CAISESATDTQYF	TGTGCCATCAGTGAGTCGGCCACAGATACGCAGTATTTT
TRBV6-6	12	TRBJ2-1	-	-	CASSYRVNEQFF	TGTGCCAGCAGTTACCGGGTCAATGAGCAGTTCTTC
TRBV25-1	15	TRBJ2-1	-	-	CASSTGRGVDNEQFF	TGTGCCAGCTCCACGGGAAGGGGAGTGGACAATGAGCAGTTCTTC
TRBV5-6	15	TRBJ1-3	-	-	CASSPPPAPGNTIYF	TGTGCCAGCAGCCCGCCCCCGGCGCCGGGAAACACCATATATTTT
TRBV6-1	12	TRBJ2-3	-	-	CASREHTDTQYF	TGTGCCAGCAGGGAACACACAGATACGCAGTATTTT
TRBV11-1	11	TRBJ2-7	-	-	CASSLDGEQYF	TGTGCCAGCAGCTTAGATGGCGAGCAGTACTTC
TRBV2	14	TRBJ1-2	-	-	CASSAGKANYGYTF	TGTGCCAGCAGTGCCGGCAAAGCTAACTATGGCTACACCTTC
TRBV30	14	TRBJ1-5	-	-	CAWSSINGNQPQHF	TGTGCCTGGAGTTCCATAAATGGCAATCAGCCCCAGCATTTT
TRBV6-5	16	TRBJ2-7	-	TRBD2	CASSYSLAGGNYEQYF	TGTGCCAGCAGTTACTCCCTAGCGGGGGGAAACTACGAGCAGTACTTC
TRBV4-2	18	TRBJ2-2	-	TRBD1	CASRVQPGQGLDTGELFF	TGTGCCAGCAGAGTTCAACCGGGACAGGGGTTGGACACCGGGGAGCTGTTTTTT
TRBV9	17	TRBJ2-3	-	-	CASSAVGARRGTDTQYF	TGTGCCAGCAGCGCCGTAGGGGCGCGGCGGGGCACAGATACGCAGTATTTT
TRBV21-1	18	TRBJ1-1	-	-	CASSKGKAGPTKGPEAFF	TGTGCCAGCAGCAAAGGAAAGGCAGGACCCACTAAGGGTCCTGAAGCTTTCTTT
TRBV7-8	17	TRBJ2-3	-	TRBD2	CASSRRTSGPLTDTQYF	TGTGCCAGCAGCCGAAGGACTAGCGGACCCCTCACAGATACGCAGTATTTT
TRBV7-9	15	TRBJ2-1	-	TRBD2	CASSLRETSVGEQFF	TGTGCCAGCAGCTTGAGGGAAACTAGCGTTGGTGAGCAGTTCTTC
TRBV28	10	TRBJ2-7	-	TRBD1	CADRVHEQYF	TGTGCCGACAGGGTCCACGAGCAGTACTTC
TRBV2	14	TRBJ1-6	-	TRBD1	CASMPGQAYSPLHF	TGTGCCAGCATGCCGGGACAGGCCTATTCACCCCTCCACTTT
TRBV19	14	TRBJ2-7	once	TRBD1	CASRGTGRENEQYF	TGTGCCAGTAGGGGGACAGGGCGGGAGAACGAGCAGTACTTC
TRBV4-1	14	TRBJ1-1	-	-	CASSLYREGTEAFF	TGCGCCAGCAGCCTATACAGGGAAGGCACTGAAGCTTTCTTT
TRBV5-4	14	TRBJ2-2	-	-	CASSGLGTTGELFF	TGTGCCAGCAGCGGCCTCGGGACCACCGGGGAGCTGTTTTTT
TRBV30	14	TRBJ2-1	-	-	CAWSVLMGNNEQFF	TGTGCCTGGAGTGTATTAATGGGAAACAATGAGCAGTTCTTC
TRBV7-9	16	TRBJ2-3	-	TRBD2	CASSPRLAVSTDTQYF	TGTGCCAGCAGCCCCAGACTAGCGGTGAGCACAGATACGCAGTATTTT
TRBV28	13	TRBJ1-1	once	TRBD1	CASVQLRKGAAFF	TGTGCCAGCGTCCAACTCCGTAAGGGGGCAGCTTTCTTT
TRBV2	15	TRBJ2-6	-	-	CASSYRVFGANVLTF	TGTGCCAGCAGTTACAGGGTTTTTGGGGCCAACGTCCTGACTTTC
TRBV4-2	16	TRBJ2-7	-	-	CASSQDQTGGRGEQYF	TGTGCCAGCAGCCAAGATCAGACAGGCGGGAGAGGGGAGCAGTACTTC
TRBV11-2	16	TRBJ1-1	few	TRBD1	CASSRGNRGSFVSAFF	TGTGCCAGCAGCCGGGGCAACAGGGGGAGCTTTGTTTCGGCTTTCTTT
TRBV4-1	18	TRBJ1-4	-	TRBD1	CASSQDKPGTASNEKLFF	TGCGCCAGCAGCCAAGATAAACCAGGGACAGCGAGTAATGAAAAACTGTTTTTT
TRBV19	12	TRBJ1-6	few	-	CASSMDGPPLHF	TGTGCCAGTAGTATGGACGGGCCACCCCTCCACTTT
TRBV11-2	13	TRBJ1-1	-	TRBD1	CASRTGLNTEAFF	TGTGCCAGCAGGACAGGGTTGAACACTGAAGCTTTCTTT
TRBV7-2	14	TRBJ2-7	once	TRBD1	CASRTQGESVVQYF	TGTGCCAGCAGGACACAGGGGGAGTCCGTAGTGCAGTACTTC
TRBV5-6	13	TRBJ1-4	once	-	CASRQTTNEKLFF	TGTGCCAGCAGACAGACAACTAATGAAAAACTGTTTTTT
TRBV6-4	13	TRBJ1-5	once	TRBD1	CASSEIRGGPQHF	TGTGCCAGCAGTGAGATCAGGGGGGGGCCCCAGCATTTT
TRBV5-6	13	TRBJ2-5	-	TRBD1	CASSMTGVETQYF	TGTGCCAGCAGCATGACAGGGGTCGAGACCCAGTACTTC